The present TCR beta chain was sequenced within a study of cytomegalovirus exposure and HLA in healthy donors. This CDR3 spans 13 amino acids. V was cut by 6 bases and J by 2 bases, with 9 bases left in between. Germline assignment: CDR1 WNHNN and CDR2 SYGVQD (reference sequence). Study-level results: An Asian-associated ancestry cluster reportedly showed fewer N-insertions than the roughly 670-donor mean in a later analysis. Association of roughly 18,000 TCR beta sequences with HLA alleles was found at 0.05 false discovery rate in a later analysis.

Primers for the PCR totalled 60 Vbeta and 13 Jbeta. Generated by immunoSEQ multiplex PCR, the TCRdb table keeps only in-frame clones and is missing some. This sample has 60,000 to 85,000 clones, with around 74% found just once. With regard to this clone: Antigen unknown.

Sample: PBMCs. The clonotype was recovered from a human donor in good health. This chain uses TRBV10-1 with TRBJ2-3; D gene unclear. The DNA for the CDR3 is TGCGCCAGCAGCCTCAGGAACACAGATACGCAGTATTTT. This encodes CASSLRNTDTQYF.